The source of this T cell receptor (beta chain) is a study of blood T cell repertoires in COVID-19. Sequenced by immunoSEQ multiplex PCR; TCRdb stores in-frame clones only, minus some. The sample includes over 150,000 clones, roughly 80% of them seen just once. Germline V lookup: CDR1 SGDLS, CDR2 YYNGEE. The CDR3 totals 15 residues. Trimming removed 0 bases from V and 4 bases from J, with 11 bases in between. The source material was peripheral blood. The rearrangement links TRBV9 to TRBJ2-1; D may be TRBD2 (5 bases). This TCR derives from a woman in her seventies with COVID-19, enrolled during active disease. The CDR3 nucleotides read TGTGCCAGCAGCGTAGACGGAGGACCTTACAATGAGCAGTTCTTC. The encoded protein is CASSVDGGPYNEQFF.